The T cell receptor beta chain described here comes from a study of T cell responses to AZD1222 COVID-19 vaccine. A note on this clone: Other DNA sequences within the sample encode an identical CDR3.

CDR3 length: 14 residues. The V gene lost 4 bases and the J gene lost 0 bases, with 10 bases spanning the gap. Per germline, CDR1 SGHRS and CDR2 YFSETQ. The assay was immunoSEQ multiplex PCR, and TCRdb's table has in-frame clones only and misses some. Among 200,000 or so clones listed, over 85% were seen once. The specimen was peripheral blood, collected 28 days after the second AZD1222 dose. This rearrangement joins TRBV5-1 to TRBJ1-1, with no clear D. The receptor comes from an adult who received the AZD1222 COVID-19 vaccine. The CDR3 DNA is TGCGCCAGCAGCCTGGAGGAGCTGAACACTGAAGCTTTCTTT. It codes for CASSLEELNTEAFF.